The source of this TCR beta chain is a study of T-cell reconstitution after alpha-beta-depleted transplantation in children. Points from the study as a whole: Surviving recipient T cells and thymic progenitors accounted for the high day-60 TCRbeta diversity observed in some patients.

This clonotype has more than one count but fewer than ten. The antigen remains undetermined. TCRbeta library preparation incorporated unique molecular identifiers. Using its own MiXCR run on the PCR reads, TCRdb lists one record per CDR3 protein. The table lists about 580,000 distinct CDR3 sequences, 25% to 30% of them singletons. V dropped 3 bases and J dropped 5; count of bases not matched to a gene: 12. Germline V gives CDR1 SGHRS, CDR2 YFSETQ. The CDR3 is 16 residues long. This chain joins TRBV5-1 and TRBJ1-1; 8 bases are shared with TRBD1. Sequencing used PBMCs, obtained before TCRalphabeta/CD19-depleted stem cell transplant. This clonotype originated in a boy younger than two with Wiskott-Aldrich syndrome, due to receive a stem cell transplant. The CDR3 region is CASSSAPQGAGTEAFF. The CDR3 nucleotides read TGCGCCAGCAGCTCGGCCCCCCAGGGGGCTGGTACTGAAGCTTTCTTT.